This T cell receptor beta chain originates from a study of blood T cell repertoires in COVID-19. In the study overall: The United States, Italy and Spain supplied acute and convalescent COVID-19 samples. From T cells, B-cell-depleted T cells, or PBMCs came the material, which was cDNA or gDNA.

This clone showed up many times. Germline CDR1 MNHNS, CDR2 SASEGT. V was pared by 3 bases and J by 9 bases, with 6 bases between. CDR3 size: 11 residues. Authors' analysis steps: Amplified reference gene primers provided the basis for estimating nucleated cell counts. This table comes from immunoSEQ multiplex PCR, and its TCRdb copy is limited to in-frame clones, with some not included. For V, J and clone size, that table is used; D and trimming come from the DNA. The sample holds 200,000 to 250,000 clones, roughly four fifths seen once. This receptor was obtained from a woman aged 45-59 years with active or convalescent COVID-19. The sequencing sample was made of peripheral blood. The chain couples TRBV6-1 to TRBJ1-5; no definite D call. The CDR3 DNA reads TGTGCCAGCAGTGATAGTGGGCCCCAGCATTTT. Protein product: CASSDSGPQHF.